Listed below are T cell receptor beta chains from one sample, sequenced in a study of cytomegalovirus exposure and HLA in healthy donors. Repertoires were generated with immunoSEQ multiplex PCR, while TCRdb's copy carries only in-frame clones and drops some. The top ten hold over 2% of the sample, which has about 180,000 clones, about 78% seen once. What was sequenced was PBMCs. All receptors come from a man aged 55 to 70 in good health and CMV-seronegative. The CDR3 runs from the conserved cysteine through the conserved F or W. D genes are given only for firm matches. A row's size may be missing; if present it is once, few, many or a size class.

D gene: -
J gene: TRBJ1-2
clone size: few
V gene: TRBV6-5
CDR3 protein: CASSYTIRGGKYGYTF
CDR3 DNA: TGTGCCAGCAGTTACACCATACGGGGAGGGAAATATGGCTACACCTTC

D gene: -
J gene: TRBJ2-7
clone size: -
V gene: TRBV27
CDR3 protein: CASSLSSDRAGSGAGYEQYF
CDR3 DNA: TGTGCCAGCAGTTTATCGTCGGACAGGGCGGGGAGTGGAGCGGGGTACGAGCAGTACTTC

D gene: TRBD1
J gene: TRBJ2-2
clone size: -
V gene: TRBV19
CDR3 protein: CASSMKTRDRGLSGELFF
CDR3 DNA: TGTGCCAGTAGTATGAAGACCCGGGACAGGGGATTGTCCGGGGAGCTGTTTTTT

D gene: -
J gene: TRBJ2-6
clone size: -
V gene: TRBV6-1
CDR3 protein: CASSELRSGANVLTF
CDR3 DNA: TGTGCCAGCAGTGAATTGCGGTCTGGGGCCAACGTCCTGACTTTC

D gene: TRBD1
J gene: TRBJ2-7
clone size: -
V gene: TRBV29-1
CDR3 protein: CSVHRGNEQYF
CDR3 DNA: TGCAGCGTTCACAGGGGAAACGAGCAGTACTTC

D gene: -
J gene: TRBJ2-1
clone size: -
V gene: TRBV28
CDR3 protein: CASSFYLRDDVGDEQFF
CDR3 DNA: TGTGCCAGCAGTTTTTACCTACGCGACGACGTCGGGGATGAGCAGTTCTTC

D gene: TRBD1
J gene: TRBJ2-3
clone size: -
V gene: TRBV5-1
CDR3 protein: CASSLEGQPSTDTQYF
CDR3 DNA: TGCGCCAGCAGCTTGGAGGGACAGCCGAGCACAGATACGCAGTATTTT

D gene: TRBD2
J gene: TRBJ2-1
clone size: once
V gene: TRBV2
CDR3 protein: CASSERLADTSYNEQFF
CDR3 DNA: TGTGCCAGCAGTGAAAGACTAGCAGATACCTCCTACAATGAGCAGTTCTTC

D gene: TRBD2
J gene: TRBJ2-2
clone size: -
V gene: TRBV7-6
CDR3 protein: CASSLVGTSGRGELFF
CDR3 DNA: TGTGCCAGCAGCTTAGTAGGGACTAGCGGGCGCGGGGAGCTGTTTTTT

D gene: TRBD2
J gene: TRBJ2-3
clone size: few
V gene: TRBV6-6
CDR3 protein: CASKAGKSTDTQYF
CDR3 DNA: TGTGCCAGCAAAGCGGGGAAAAGCACAGATACGCAGTATTTT

D gene: TRBD1
J gene: TRBJ1-1
clone size: -
V gene: TRBV29-1
CDR3 protein: CSVVQGAIVSTEAFF
CDR3 DNA: TGCAGCGTTGTGCAGGGGGCGATTGTTAGCACTGAAGCTTTCTTT

D gene: -
J gene: TRBJ1-5
clone size: -
V gene: TRBV7-8
CDR3 protein: CASSFEQSNQPQHF
CDR3 DNA: TGTGCCAGCAGCTTTGAACAGAGCAATCAGCCCCAGCATTTT

D gene: TRBD2
J gene: TRBJ2-1
clone size: -
V gene: TRBV7-3
CDR3 protein: CASSSRGGGGNEQFF
CDR3 DNA: TGTGCCAGCAGCTCCCGGGGCGGGGGAGGTAATGAGCAGTTCTTC

D gene: TRBD1
J gene: TRBJ1-2
clone size: -
V gene: TRBV6-1
CDR3 protein: CASKEGQSYGYTF
CDR3 DNA: TGTGCCAGCAAAGAGGGACAGAGTTATGGCTACACCTTC

D gene: TRBD1
J gene: TRBJ1-4
clone size: -
V gene: TRBV14
CDR3 protein: CASSHGSGQSEKLFF
CDR3 DNA: TGTGCCAGCAGCCATGGATCGGGACAGTCTGAAAAACTGTTTTTT

D gene: -
J gene: TRBJ2-7
clone size: -
V gene: TRBV7-2
CDR3 protein: CASSTGLPPYEQYF
CDR3 DNA: TGTGCCAGCAGCACGGGACTTCCGCCCTACGAGCAGTACTTC

D gene: TRBD1
J gene: TRBJ2-5
clone size: -
V gene: TRBV28
CDR3 protein: CASSGDRAVRTQYF
CDR3 DNA: TGTGCCAGCAGTGGTGACAGGGCGGTGAGGACCCAGTACTTC

D gene: TRBD1
J gene: TRBJ1-2
clone size: -
V gene: TRBV12-5
CDR3 protein: CASASSRQGPYGYTF
CDR3 DNA: TGTGCTAGTGCCTCCTCCCGACAGGGCCCCTATGGCTACACCTTC

D gene: TRBD2
J gene: TRBJ2-2
clone size: once
V gene: TRBV19
CDR3 protein: CASRGGLAGPSNTGELFF
CDR3 DNA: TGTGCCAGTCGGGGGGGACTAGCGGGGCCCTCGAACACCGGGGAGCTGTTTTTT

D gene: TRBD1
J gene: TRBJ1-2
clone size: -
V gene: TRBV5-1
CDR3 protein: CASSAGTDYGYTF
CDR3 DNA: TGCGCCAGCAGCGCCGGGACAGACTATGGCTACACCTTC

D gene: TRBD2
J gene: TRBJ2-3
clone size: -
V gene: TRBV4-1
CDR3 protein: CASSTKHLAGDTDTQYF
CDR3 DNA: TGCGCCAGCAGTACTAAACATCTAGCGGGAGACACAGATACGCAGTATTTT

D gene: TRBD1
J gene: TRBJ1-1
clone size: -
V gene: TRBV11-2
CDR3 protein: CASSLGWDRGRTEAFF
CDR3 DNA: TGTGCCAGCAGCTTAGGTTGGGACAGGGGCCGCACTGAAGCTTTCTTT

D gene: -
J gene: TRBJ2-1
clone size: -
V gene: TRBV6-1
CDR3 protein: CASSVLSGSDNEQFF
CDR3 DNA: TGTGCCAGCAGTGTCCTTTCCGGGAGTGATAATGAGCAGTTCTTC

D gene: -
J gene: TRBJ2-5
clone size: -
V gene: TRBV6-5
CDR3 protein: CASSFWRVPPETQYF
CDR3 DNA: TGTGCCAGCAGTTTTTGGCGGGTCCCGCCAGAGACCCAGTACTTC

D gene: -
J gene: TRBJ2-2
clone size: few
V gene: TRBV19
CDR3 protein: CASSTGLGTGELFF
CDR3 DNA: TGTGCCAGTAGTACGGGTTTGGGCACCGGGGAGCTGTTTTTT